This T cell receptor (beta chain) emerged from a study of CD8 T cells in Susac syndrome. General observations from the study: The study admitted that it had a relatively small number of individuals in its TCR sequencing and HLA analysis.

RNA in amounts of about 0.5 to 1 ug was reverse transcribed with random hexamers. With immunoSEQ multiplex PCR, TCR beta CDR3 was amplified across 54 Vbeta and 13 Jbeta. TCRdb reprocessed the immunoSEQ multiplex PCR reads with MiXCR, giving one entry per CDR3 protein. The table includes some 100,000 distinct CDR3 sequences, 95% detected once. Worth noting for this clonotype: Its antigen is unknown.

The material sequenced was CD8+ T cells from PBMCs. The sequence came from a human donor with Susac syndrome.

For the CDR3, the DNA is TGTGCCAGCAGCCAGCCGGGGGGCTCATCGCAGTACTTC. It encodes CASSQPGGSSQYF. The chain recombines TRBV3-1 with TRBJ2-7; tentatively, D is TRBD2 (7 bases). Germline lookup yields CDR1 LGHDT and CDR2 YNNKEL (reference sequence). The CDR3 consists of 13 residues. The V end lost 3 bases, the J end lost 9 bases, and 15 bases lay between the germline ends.